A selection of T cell receptor beta chains follows, all from one sample in a study of identical twins. TCRdb re-called the 5' RACE reads through MiXCR, storing one row per CDR3 protein. The sample records approximately 680,000 distinct CDR3 sequences, roughly 7.2% being singletons. The same data also contributed to another study, on yellow fever vaccine responses in identical twins.

The material sequenced was PBMCs. All receptors come from a woman in her late teens or twenties in good health. Each CDR3 is given with its conserved first and last residue. A D gene is named only where the DNA matches it firmly. Not all rows give a size; the values are once, few, many and, for expanded clones, a class.

TRBJ1-5 | NA | TRBV12-3/TRBV12-4 | 15 | many | TGTGCCAGCAGTCCTCGGCAGGGCTCGGGTCAGCCCCAGCATTTT | CASSPRQGSGQPQHF
TRBJ2-6 | NA | TRBV21-1 | 16 | NA | TGTGCCAGCAGCGCGGGACTAGCCTCTGGGGCCAACGTCCTGACTTTC | CASSAGLASGANVLTF
TRBJ2-7 | TRBD1 | TRBV27 | 14 | few | TGTGCCAGTGGGTCCGGGACAGGGTTCTACGAGCAGTACTTC | CASGSGTGFYEQYF
TRBJ2-7 | NA | TRBV6-1 | 16 | NA | TGTGCCAGCAGTCGACGACGGGTGACCTCGGGCTACGAGCAGTACTTC | CASSRRRVTSGYEQYF
TRBJ2-3 | TRBD1 | TRBV20-1 | 17 | NA | TGCAGTGCTAAACAGGACAGGGCCGGAGGGAGCACAGATACGCAGTATTTT | CSAKQDRAGGSTDTQYF
TRBJ2-7 | NA | TRBV19 | 14 | few | TGTGCCAGTAGTATAGCGGGGCAGAACTACGAGCAGTACTTC | CASSIAGQNYEQYF
TRBJ2-7 | NA | TRBV5-1 | 16 | once | TGCGCCAGCAGCTTTTCAGGGTCCTTCCCGGTATACGAGCAGTACTTC | CASSFSGSFPVYEQYF
TRBJ1-1 | NA | TRBV5-1 | 14 | NA | TGCGCCAGCAGCTTGGAGGCAGGGTGGACTGAAGCTTTCTTT | CASSLEAGWTEAFF
TRBJ2-5 | NA | TRBV20-1 | 12 | NA | TGCAGTGCTAGGGGGCTAGCAGAGACCCAGTACTTC | CSARGLAETQYF
TRBJ2-7 | TRBD2 | TRBV6-2/TRBV6-3 | 15 | few | TGTGCCAGCAGCCCCCGGGGAAGCGGGATCAACGAGCAGTACTTC | CASSPRGSGINEQYF
TRBJ1-1 | NA | TRBV12-3/TRBV12-4 | 14 | many | TGTGCCAGCAGGAATTGGGGTCTGAACACTGAAGCTTTCTTT | CASRNWGLNTEAFF
TRBJ1-1 | NA | TRBV20-1 | 14 | few | TGCAGTGCTAGGCCATCCTCGATGAACACTGAAGCTTTCTTT | CSARPSSMNTEAFF
TRBJ1-6 | NA | TRBV20-1 | 14 | many | TGCAGTGCTAGTCGACAAACAGGGAGTTCACCCCTCCACTTT | CSASRQTGSSPLHF
TRBJ1-6 | NA | TRBV5-1 | 15 | few | TGCGCCAGCAGCTTCGGACCAAAAACGGGTTCACCCCTCCACTTT | CASSFGPKTGSPLHF